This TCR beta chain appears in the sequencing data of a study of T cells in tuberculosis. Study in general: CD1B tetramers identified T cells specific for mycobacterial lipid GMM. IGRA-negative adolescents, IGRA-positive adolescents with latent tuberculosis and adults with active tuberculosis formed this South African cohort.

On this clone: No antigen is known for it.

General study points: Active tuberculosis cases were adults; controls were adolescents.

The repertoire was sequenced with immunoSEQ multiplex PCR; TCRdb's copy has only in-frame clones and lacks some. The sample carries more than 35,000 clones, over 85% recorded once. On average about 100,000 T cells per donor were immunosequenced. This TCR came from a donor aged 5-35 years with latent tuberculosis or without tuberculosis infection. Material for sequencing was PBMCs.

This chain's CDR3 is CASSPRVSDYGYTF. For the CDR3, the DNA is TGTGCCAGCAGCCCCAGGGTCTCAGACTATGGCTACACCTTC. The V gene is TRBV7-2, the J gene TRBJ1-2; D may be TRBD1 (5 bases). Germline-derived CDR1 and CDR2 are SGHTA and FQGNSA. This CDR3 comprises 14 residues. V lost 5 bases to trimming and J lost 3 bases, with 13 bases between them.